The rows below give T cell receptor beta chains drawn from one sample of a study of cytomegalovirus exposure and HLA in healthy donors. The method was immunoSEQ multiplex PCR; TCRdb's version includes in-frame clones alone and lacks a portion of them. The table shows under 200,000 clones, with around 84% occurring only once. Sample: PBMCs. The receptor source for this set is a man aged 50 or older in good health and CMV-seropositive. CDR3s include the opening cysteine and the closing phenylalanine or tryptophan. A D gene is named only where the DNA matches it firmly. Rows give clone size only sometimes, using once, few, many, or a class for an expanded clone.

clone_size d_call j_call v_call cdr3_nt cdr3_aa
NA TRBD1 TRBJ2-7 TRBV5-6 TGTGCCAGCAGCTCACCCTCCGGGACAGGGCGTCTTGAGGGCGAGCAGTACTTC CASSSPSGTGRLEGEQYF
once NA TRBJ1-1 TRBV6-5 TGTGCCAGCAGTTACGAGGTCGAGGCAGCTATCAGAGAAGCTTTCTTT CASSYEVEAAIREAFF
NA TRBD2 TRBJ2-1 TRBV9 TGTGCCAGCAGCGTGGGACTAGCGGGAGTTGAGCAGTTCTTC CASSVGLAGVEQFF
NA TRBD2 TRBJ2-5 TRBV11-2 TGTGCCAGCAGCTTAGGGAGACTAGCGGTAGAGAGGGCACAAGAGACCCAGTACTTC CASSLGRLAVERAQETQYF
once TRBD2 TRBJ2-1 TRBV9 TGTGCCAGCAGCGTAGAAGGGCGGGGGGGCTTCGATGAGCAGTTCTTC CASSVEGRGGFDEQFF
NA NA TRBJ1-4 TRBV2 TGTGCCAGCAGTGTGGCGCGGGCCGCGTCTAATGAAAAACTGTTTTTT CASSVARAASNEKLFF
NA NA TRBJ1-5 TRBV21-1 TGTGCCAGCAGCAAAGGACAGCATAGCAATCAGCCCCAGCATTTT CASSKGQHSNQPQHF
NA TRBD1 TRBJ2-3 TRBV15 TGTGCCACCTTGACAGGGGGCGCCCGGACAGATACGCAGTATTTT CATLTGGARTDTQYF
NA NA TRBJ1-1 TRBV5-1 TGCGCCAGCAGCTTGGGGCAGCGGTTCTGGAAGAACACTGAAGCTTTCTTT CASSLGQRFWKNTEAFF
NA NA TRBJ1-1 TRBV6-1 TGTGCCAGCAGTGGAGGGACTTTCTTT CASSGGTFF
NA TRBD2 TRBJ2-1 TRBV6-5 TGTGCCAGCAGCCCCGGGACTAGCGGTTACAATGAGCAGTTCTTC CASSPGTSGYNEQFF
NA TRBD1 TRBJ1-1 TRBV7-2 TGTGCCAGCAGCTTAAGGGGGCTGGCCACTGAAGCTTTCTTT CASSLRGLATEAFF
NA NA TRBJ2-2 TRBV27 TGTGCCAGCAGTTTATCCAAGGGCGGGGGGGAGCTGTTTTTT CASSLSKGGGELFF
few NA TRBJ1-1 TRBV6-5 TGTGCCAGCAGCTCGGCAGGGATCACTGAAGCTTTCTTT CASSSAGITEAFF
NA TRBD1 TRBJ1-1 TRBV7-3 TGTGCCAGCAGCTCGGGACAGGGGAACACTGAAGCTTTCTTT CASSSGQGNTEAFF
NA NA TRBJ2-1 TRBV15 TGTGCCACCAGCCCACCGGGACTTCAATACAGTGAGCAGTTCTTC CATSPPGLQYSEQFF
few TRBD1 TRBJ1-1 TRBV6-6 TGTGCCAGCAGTCCACAGGGGGCTGAAGCTTTCTTT CASSPQGAEAFF
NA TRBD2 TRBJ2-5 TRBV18 TGTGCCAGCTCAGACTGGCGGGGGACCCCTTATTTTCCGAGCCAGTACTTC CASSDWRGTPYFPSQYF
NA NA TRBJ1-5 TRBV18 TGTGCCAGCTCACCATCCCGACAGGTTCAGAATCAGCCCCAGCATTTT CASSPSRQVQNQPQHF
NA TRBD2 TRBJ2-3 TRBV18 TGTGCCAGCTCACCACCGGGACTAGCGGGTTCTAGCACAGATACGCAGTATTTT CASSPPGLAGSSTDTQYF
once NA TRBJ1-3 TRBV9 TGTGCCAGCAGCGTAGGCGGGGAGGGCTCCATATATTTT CASSVGGEGSIYF
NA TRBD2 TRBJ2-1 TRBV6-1 TGTGCCAGCAGCAGGACTAGCGGGAGTAATGAGCAGTTCTTC CASSRTSGSNEQFF
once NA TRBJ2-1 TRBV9 TGTGCCAGCAGCGTAGTAGGGGCTACTGAGCAGTTCTTC CASSVVGATEQFF
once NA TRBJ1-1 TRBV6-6 TGTGCCAGTATGACGGAGCTGAACACTGAAGCTTTCTTT CASMTELNTEAFF
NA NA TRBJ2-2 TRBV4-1 TGCGCCAGCAGCCACATCAACACCGGGGAGCTGTTTTTT CASSHINTGELFF
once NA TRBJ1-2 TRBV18 TGTGCCAGCTCACGAGACAGGACAGTTGCCGACTATGGCTACACCTTC CASSRDRTVADYGYTF
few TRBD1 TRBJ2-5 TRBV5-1 TGCGCCAGCAGCTTGGGGACAGGGGCGCAAGAGACCCAGTACTTC CASSLGTGAQETQYF
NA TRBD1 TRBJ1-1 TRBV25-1 TGTGCCAACCTTCCCGGGACAGCTAATGAAGCTTTCTTT CANLPGTANEAFF